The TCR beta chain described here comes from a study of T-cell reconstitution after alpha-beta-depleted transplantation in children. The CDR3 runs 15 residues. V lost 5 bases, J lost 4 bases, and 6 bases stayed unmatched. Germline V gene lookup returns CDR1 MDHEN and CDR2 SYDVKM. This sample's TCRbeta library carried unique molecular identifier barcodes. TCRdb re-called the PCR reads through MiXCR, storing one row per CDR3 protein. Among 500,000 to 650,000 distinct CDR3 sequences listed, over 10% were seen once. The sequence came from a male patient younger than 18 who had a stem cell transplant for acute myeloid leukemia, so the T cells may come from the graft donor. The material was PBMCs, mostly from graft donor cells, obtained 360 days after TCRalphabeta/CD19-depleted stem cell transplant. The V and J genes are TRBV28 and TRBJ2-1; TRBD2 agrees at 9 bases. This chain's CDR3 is CASSQSGRFYNEQFF. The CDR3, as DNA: TGTGCCAGCAGTCAAAGCGGGAGGTTTTACAATGAGCAGTTCTTC. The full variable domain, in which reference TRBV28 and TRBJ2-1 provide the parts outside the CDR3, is DVKVTQSSRYLVKRTGEKVFLECVQDMDHENMFWYRQDPGLGLRLIYFSYDVKMKEKGDIPEGYSVSREKKERFSLILESASTNQTSMYLCASSQSGRFYNEQFFGPGTRLTVL.